The rows below give T cell receptor beta chains drawn from one sample of a study of long-term antiretroviral therapy in people with HIV. The data were produced by immunoSEQ multiplex PCR, yet TCRdb's version contains in-frame clones alone and is incomplete. The table lists over 20,000 clones, 82% of them singletons. The sample was unsorted PBMCs, taken 0.5 years after starting antiretroviral therapy. These receptors were collected from a man younger than 30 with HIV. Each CDR3 is given with its conserved first and last residue. Each record gives: CDR3 DNA, CDR3 protein, CDR3 length, clone size, J gene, D gene, V gene. D genes are given only for firm matches. Not every row has a clone size; where given, it reads once, few, many or a size class.

CDR3 DNA: TGTGCCAGCAGTTACGAGACAGTGGGTCCTGGCTACACCTTC
CDR3 protein: CASSYETVGPGYTF
CDR3 length: 14
clone size: NA
J gene: TRBJ1-2
D gene: NA
V gene: TRBV6-6

CDR3 DNA: TGTGCCAGCAGTTTAGCGGGGGGATCCCCGCAGTACTTC
CDR3 protein: CASSLAGGSPQYF
CDR3 length: 13
clone size: NA
J gene: TRBJ2-7
D gene: TRBD2
V gene: TRBV6-5

CDR3 DNA: TGTGCCAGCAGCATCGGACTAGCGGGAGGTGGGGAGACCCAGTACTTC
CDR3 protein: CASSIGLAGGGETQYF
CDR3 length: 16
clone size: NA
J gene: TRBJ2-5
D gene: TRBD2
V gene: TRBV11-2

CDR3 DNA: TGTGCCGGGCTATCGGACGTACGAGGGGCCAATGAGCAGTTCTTC
CDR3 protein: CAGLSDVRGANEQFF
CDR3 length: 15
clone size: NA
J gene: TRBJ2-1
D gene: NA
V gene: TRBV2

CDR3 DNA: TGTGCCAGCAGCTTGGGACGGTTCACTGAAGCTTTCTTT
CDR3 protein: CASSLGRFTEAFF
CDR3 length: 13
clone size: NA
J gene: TRBJ1-1
D gene: NA
V gene: TRBV5-6

CDR3 DNA: TGTGCCAGCAGCTTCTCTGGAAACACCATATATTTT
CDR3 protein: CASSFSGNTIYF
CDR3 length: 12
clone size: once
J gene: TRBJ1-3
D gene: NA
V gene: TRBV11-3

CDR3 DNA: TGTGCCAGAAGCGCGGCCGGGAACCCCAATCAGCCCCAGCATTTT
CDR3 protein: CARSAAGNPNQPQHF
CDR3 length: 15
clone size: NA
J gene: TRBJ1-5
D gene: NA
V gene: TRBV5-3

CDR3 DNA: TGTGCCAGCAGCTTTACGGGTGGGACCGGGGAGCTGTTTTTT
CDR3 protein: CASSFTGGTGELFF
CDR3 length: 14
clone size: NA
J gene: TRBJ2-2
D gene: NA
V gene: TRBV5-4

CDR3 DNA: TGTGCCAGCAGCTTCCAGGGAGGGAACTATGGCTACACCTTC
CDR3 protein: CASSFQGGNYGYTF
CDR3 length: 14
clone size: NA
J gene: TRBJ1-2
D gene: NA
V gene: TRBV7-2

CDR3 DNA: TGTGCCACCAGCACACCGGGAAAAGCTAACTATGGCTACACCTTC
CDR3 protein: CATSTPGKANYGYTF
CDR3 length: 15
clone size: NA
J gene: TRBJ1-2
D gene: NA
V gene: TRBV15

CDR3 DNA: TGCGCCAGCAGCCAAGAACGGGTGAACACTGAAGCTTTCTTT
CDR3 protein: CASSQERVNTEAFF
CDR3 length: 14
clone size: few
J gene: TRBJ1-1
D gene: NA
V gene: TRBV4-1

CDR3 DNA: TGTGCCAGCAGCGGGACAGGGGTGGGCTACGAGCAGTACTTC
CDR3 protein: CASSGTGVGYEQYF
CDR3 length: 14
clone size: NA
J gene: TRBJ2-7
D gene: TRBD1
V gene: TRBV6-6

CDR3 DNA: TGTGCCAGCAGCTTGGGGGTTAGTTCCTACGAGCAGTACTTC
CDR3 protein: CASSLGVSSYEQYF
CDR3 length: 14
clone size: once
J gene: TRBJ2-7
D gene: NA
V gene: TRBV7-9

CDR3 DNA: TGCGCCAGCTCCCCCGGGGGCGGTGGGGACACTGAAGCTTTCTTT
CDR3 protein: CASSPGGGGDTEAFF
CDR3 length: 15
clone size: NA
J gene: TRBJ1-1
D gene: NA
V gene: TRBV5-1

CDR3 DNA: TGTGCCAGCAGCTTAGGGGCAGGGGGAATCGGCGAGCAGTACTTC
CDR3 protein: CASSLGAGGIGEQYF
CDR3 length: 15
clone size: medium-sized
J gene: TRBJ2-7
D gene: TRBD1
V gene: TRBV7-9

CDR3 DNA: TGTGCCAGTAGTTGGGACTCGACTTACGAGCAGTACTTC
CDR3 protein: CASSWDSTYEQYF
CDR3 length: 13
clone size: NA
J gene: TRBJ2-7
D gene: NA
V gene: TRBV19

CDR3 DNA: TGTGCCAGCAGCTCCTATGTAGCGGGTCGCTCCGATACGCAGTATTTT
CDR3 protein: CASSSYVAGRSDTQYF
CDR3 length: 16
clone size: NA
J gene: TRBJ2-3
D gene: TRBD2
V gene: TRBV7-2

CDR3 DNA: TGCGCCAGCATGCGGACATCCCTTCCACAGACTAACTATGGCTACACCTTC
CDR3 protein: CASMRTSLPQTNYGYTF
CDR3 length: 17
clone size: once
J gene: TRBJ1-2
D gene: NA
V gene: TRBV10-2

CDR3 DNA: TGCGCCAGCAGCCCCCGACAGGGGCGAGCTACGCAGTATTTT
CDR3 protein: CASSPRQGRATQYF
CDR3 length: 14
clone size: few
J gene: TRBJ2-3
D gene: TRBD1
V gene: TRBV4-3

CDR3 DNA: TGTGCCAGCAGCTCAGGACAGGGCGGAATAGTTAATGAAAAACTGTTTTTT
CDR3 protein: CASSSGQGGIVNEKLFF
CDR3 length: 17
clone size: NA
J gene: TRBJ1-4
D gene: TRBD1
V gene: TRBV5-5

CDR3 DNA: TGTGCCAGCAGGCAGGGGGGACAGCCCCAGCATTTT
CDR3 protein: CASRQGGQPQHF
CDR3 length: 12
clone size: few
J gene: TRBJ1-5
D gene: TRBD1
V gene: TRBV27

CDR3 DNA: TGCGCCAGCAGCCAAGCTTTCGAGGGGAGAGAGACCCAGTACTTC
CDR3 protein: CASSQAFEGRETQYF
CDR3 length: 15
clone size: NA
J gene: TRBJ2-5
D gene: NA
V gene: TRBV4-3

CDR3 DNA: TGTGCCAGTAGTATAGACCGGGAGTCTCAGCCCCAGCATTTT
CDR3 protein: CASSIDRESQPQHF
CDR3 length: 14
clone size: NA
J gene: TRBJ1-5
D gene: NA
V gene: TRBV19

CDR3 DNA: TGCGCCAGCACTGGCAGCTCCTACAATGAGCAGTTCTTC
CDR3 protein: CASTGSSYNEQFF
CDR3 length: 13
clone size: NA
J gene: TRBJ2-1
D gene: NA
V gene: TRBV5-1

CDR3 DNA: TGTGCCAGCAGCTCGGGACTAGCGGGGGACTACGAGCAGTACTTC
CDR3 protein: CASSSGLAGDYEQYF
CDR3 length: 15
clone size: NA
J gene: TRBJ2-7
D gene: TRBD2
V gene: TRBV9

CDR3 DNA: TGTGCCAGCAGCCCGACAGGCGGCGCAGCAGAGACCCAGTACTTC
CDR3 protein: CASSPTGGAAETQYF
CDR3 length: 15
clone size: NA
J gene: TRBJ2-5
D gene: NA
V gene: TRBV5-4

CDR3 DNA: TGTGCCAGCAGCTCCCCAGGGTGGGGCACTGAAGCTTTCTTT
CDR3 protein: CASSSPGWGTEAFF
CDR3 length: 14
clone size: NA
J gene: TRBJ1-1
D gene: NA
V gene: TRBV11-1

CDR3 DNA: TGTGCCAGCAGCTTGAAAGGCACAGATACGCAGTATTTT
CDR3 protein: CASSLKGTDTQYF
CDR3 length: 13
clone size: once
J gene: TRBJ2-3
D gene: NA
V gene: TRBV5-6

CDR3 DNA: TGTGCCAGCAGCCCTCGTATGACAGGGGGCTATTCCTACGAGCAGTACTTC
CDR3 protein: CASSPRMTGGYSYEQYF
CDR3 length: 17
clone size: NA
J gene: TRBJ2-7
D gene: TRBD1
V gene: TRBV4-2

CDR3 DNA: TGTGCCAGCAGCTTAGGGGGTAGTGGGCAGCCCCAGCATTTT
CDR3 protein: CASSLGGSGQPQHF
CDR3 length: 14
clone size: once
J gene: TRBJ1-5
D gene: NA
V gene: TRBV11-2

CDR3 DNA: TGTGCCATCAGTGAGTCGACAGGGGCGAATGAAAAACTGTTTTTT
CDR3 protein: CAISESTGANEKLFF
CDR3 length: 15
clone size: NA
J gene: TRBJ1-4
D gene: TRBD1
V gene: TRBV10-3

CDR3 DNA: TGTGCCATCAGTGATATAGGCTCCTACGAGCAGTACTTC
CDR3 protein: CAISDIGSYEQYF
CDR3 length: 13
clone size: NA
J gene: TRBJ2-7
D gene: NA
V gene: TRBV10-3

CDR3 DNA: TGTGCCAGCAGCCAAGGACTGTTCGGGGAGCTGTTTTTT
CDR3 protein: CASSQGLFGELFF
CDR3 length: 13
clone size: NA
J gene: TRBJ2-2
D gene: NA
V gene: TRBV28

CDR3 DNA: TGTGCCAGCAGCTCGGGGCAACAGAACACTGAAGCTTTCTTT
CDR3 protein: CASSSGQQNTEAFF
CDR3 length: 14
clone size: once
J gene: TRBJ1-1
D gene: NA
V gene: TRBV7-6

CDR3 DNA: TGTGCCAGCGGGGGGAGTAACGGGTACGAGCAGTACTTC
CDR3 protein: CASGGSNGYEQYF
CDR3 length: 13
clone size: NA
J gene: TRBJ2-7
D gene: NA
V gene: TRBV28

CDR3 DNA: TGTGCCAGCAGTTTATCTGGCCAGGGTGGCTATGGCTACACCTTC
CDR3 protein: CASSLSGQGGYGYTF
CDR3 length: 15
clone size: once
J gene: TRBJ1-2
D gene: NA
V gene: TRBV27

CDR3 DNA: TGTGCCAGCAGCCCCAGTCTCTCTCTTCCCAATGAGCAGTTCTTC
CDR3 protein: CASSPSLSLPNEQFF
CDR3 length: 15
clone size: NA
J gene: TRBJ2-1
D gene: NA
V gene: TRBV6-5

CDR3 DNA: TGTGCCAGCAGTTTAAGACAAGCGACCAGCTATGGCTACACCTTC
CDR3 protein: CASSLRQATSYGYTF
CDR3 length: 15
clone size: NA
J gene: TRBJ1-2
D gene: NA
V gene: TRBV27

CDR3 DNA: TGTGCCAGCAGCTCATACAGGGCCCGGGAAGAGCAGTACTTC
CDR3 protein: CASSSYRAREEQYF
CDR3 length: 14
clone size: NA
J gene: TRBJ2-7
D gene: NA
V gene: TRBV7-2

CDR3 DNA: TGTGCCATCAGTGAGTCTCAGGGGGCGATCACTGAAGCTTTCTTT
CDR3 protein: CAISESQGAITEAFF
CDR3 length: 15
clone size: NA
J gene: TRBJ1-1
D gene: TRBD1
V gene: TRBV10-3

CDR3 DNA: TGTGCCAGCAGCACAGGGTTTAGCACAGATACGCAGTATTTT
CDR3 protein: CASSTGFSTDTQYF
CDR3 length: 14
clone size: once
J gene: TRBJ2-3
D gene: NA
V gene: TRBV5-6

CDR3 DNA: TGTGCCAGCAGTTACATCGGGACAGGGGGCTACGAGCAGTACTTC
CDR3 protein: CASSYIGTGGYEQYF
CDR3 length: 15
clone size: NA
J gene: TRBJ2-7
D gene: TRBD1
V gene: TRBV6-5

CDR3 DNA: TGTGCCAGCAGCCCCGCTCCGGCCTACGAGCAGTACTTC
CDR3 protein: CASSPAPAYEQYF
CDR3 length: 13
clone size: once
J gene: TRBJ2-7
D gene: NA
V gene: TRBV6-6

CDR3 DNA: TGCGCCAGCAGCCAAGATTCTTCCGCAGGGGGCTCTGGAAACACCATATATTTT
CDR3 protein: CASSQDSSAGGSGNTIYF
CDR3 length: 18
clone size: NA
J gene: TRBJ1-3
D gene: TRBD1
V gene: TRBV4-3

CDR3 DNA: TGTGCCAGCTCTAGCGGGGTAACACGAGATACGCAGTATTTT
CDR3 protein: CASSSGVTRDTQYF
CDR3 length: 14
clone size: NA
J gene: TRBJ2-3
D gene: TRBD2
V gene: TRBV6-5

CDR3 DNA: TGTGCCACCAGCAGAGACCCCGGGGACTTCTATGGCTACACCTTC
CDR3 protein: CATSRDPGDFYGYTF
CDR3 length: 15
clone size: NA
J gene: TRBJ1-2
D gene: NA
V gene: TRBV15

CDR3 DNA: TGTGCCAGCAGCGTAGAAAATTCCCACGAGCAGTACTTC
CDR3 protein: CASSVENSHEQYF
CDR3 length: 13
clone size: NA
J gene: TRBJ2-7
D gene: NA
V gene: TRBV5-4

CDR3 DNA: TGTGCCAGCTCACATAAGGACTGGCCCTCCTACAATGAGCAGTTCTTC
CDR3 protein: CASSHKDWPSYNEQFF
CDR3 length: 16
clone size: NA
J gene: TRBJ2-1
D gene: NA
V gene: TRBV18

CDR3 DNA: TGTGCCAGCAGTGAAACCCGGCTAGCGGGGAGGAGTACCGGGGAGCTGTTTTTT
CDR3 protein: CASSETRLAGRSTGELFF
CDR3 length: 18
clone size: NA
J gene: TRBJ2-2
D gene: TRBD2
V gene: TRBV6-1

CDR3 DNA: TGTGCCAGTAGTGTCGGGACTAGCGGGAACGGTGCGCAGTATTTT
CDR3 protein: CASSVGTSGNGAQYF
CDR3 length: 15
clone size: NA
J gene: TRBJ2-3
D gene: TRBD2
V gene: TRBV19

CDR3 DNA: TGTGCCAGCAGCTTAACAGGGACCGCCGGGGAGCTGTTTTTT
CDR3 protein: CASSLTGTAGELFF
CDR3 length: 14
clone size: NA
J gene: TRBJ2-2
D gene: NA
V gene: TRBV5-4

CDR3 DNA: TGCGCCAGCAGCTTGGAACGCGGGTACGAGCAGTACTTC
CDR3 protein: CASSLERGYEQYF
CDR3 length: 13
clone size: NA
J gene: TRBJ2-7
D gene: NA
V gene: TRBV5-1

CDR3 DNA: TGTGCCAGCAGGCCGTCTCGGACATTCTACGAGCAGTACTTC
CDR3 protein: CASRPSRTFYEQYF
CDR3 length: 14
clone size: NA
J gene: TRBJ2-7
D gene: NA
V gene: TRBV6-5

CDR3 DNA: TGTGCCAGCAGCTTAGGAAGTCCTGGAAACACCATATATTTT
CDR3 protein: CASSLGSPGNTIYF
CDR3 length: 14
clone size: few
J gene: TRBJ1-3
D gene: NA
V gene: TRBV7-2

CDR3 DNA: TGCGCCAGCAGCCAAGATTGGTTTCAAGAGACCCAGTACTTC
CDR3 protein: CASSQDWFQETQYF
CDR3 length: 14
clone size: NA
J gene: TRBJ2-5
D gene: NA
V gene: TRBV4-1

CDR3 DNA: TGCGCCAGCAGCCAGGGGGTTGGTGGTATAGTACCGTACTACAATGAGCAGTTCTTC
CDR3 protein: CASSQGVGGIVPYYNEQFF
CDR3 length: 19
clone size: NA
J gene: TRBJ2-1
D gene: TRBD1
V gene: TRBV5-1

CDR3 DNA: TGTGCCAGCAGTCTGGGATCAAATCAGCCCCAGCATTTT
CDR3 protein: CASSLGSNQPQHF
CDR3 length: 13
clone size: NA
J gene: TRBJ1-5
D gene: NA
V gene: TRBV25-1

CDR3 DNA: TGTGCCAGCAGCTTAGAGGCTGGACCTAACTATGGCTACACCTTC
CDR3 protein: CASSLEAGPNYGYTF
CDR3 length: 15
clone size: NA
J gene: TRBJ1-2
D gene: NA
V gene: TRBV7-9

CDR3 DNA: TGTGCCAGCAGCCGCGCGGGCAATGAGCAGTTCTTC
CDR3 protein: CASSRAGNEQFF
CDR3 length: 12
clone size: NA
J gene: TRBJ2-1
D gene: NA
V gene: TRBV4-2